A single sample gave rise to the 32 T cell receptor beta chains below, sequenced in a study of OX40 agonist ivuxolimab in advanced cancers. The protocol was immunoSEQ multiplex PCR, while the TCRdb copy is restricted to in-frame clones and leaves out a portion. This sample has some 57,000 clones, with 85% to 90% found just once. Sequenced material: CD4+ or CD8+ T cells sorted from blood, taken in a trial of the OX40 agonist ivuxolimab. The receptors here all came from an adult with an advanced solid tumor such as melanoma, head and neck, liver or kidney cancer.

The chain has TRBV7-7 and TRBJ1-5; D is unresolved. This CDR3 spans 13 amino acids. V lost 1 base and J lost 3, with 4 bases in between. Germline assignment: CDR1 SSHAT and CDR2 FNYEAQ (reference sequence). The CDR3 here is CASSLGPNQPQHF. CDR3 nucleotide sequence: TGTGCCAGCAGCTTAGGGCCCAATCAGCCCCAGCATTTT.

The rearrangement uses TRBV5-4 and TRBJ1-3; 10 bases fit TRBD1. Germline values: CDR1 SGHNT, CDR2 YYREEE (reference sequence). There are 15 residues in the CDR3. V gave up 4 bases and J gave up 4 bases; unmatched junction bases: 5. CDR3 loop: CASSTGTGVGNTIYF. The DNA for the CDR3 is TGTGCCAGCAGCACGGGGACAGGGGTCGGAAACACCATATATTTT.

The chain is built from TRBV2 and TRBJ2-7; D is unclear. The CDR3 runs to 13 residues. Per the germline V gene, CDR1 is SNHLY and CDR2 is FYNNEI. The V gene lost 8 bases and the J gene lost 5 bases, with 16 bases spanning the gap. As DNA, the CDR3 is TGTGCCAGCCTCCGGAGCAATGCGGACGAGCAGTACTTC. This codes for CASLRSNADEQYF.

The chain carries TRBV18 and TRBJ2-2; D gene ambiguous. This CDR3 region has 15 residues. V lost 2 bases and J 5 bases, leaving 12 bases between the germline ends. From germline, CDR1 is KGHSH and CDR2 LQKENI. This CDR3 is CASSPVTRVTGELFF. CDR3 DNA: TGTGCCAGCTCACCAGTGACAAGGGTAACCGGGGAGCTGTTTTTT.

The genes are TRBV21-1 and TRBJ2-1; the table calls TRBD2, which could not be checked here. TRBV21-1 represents a pseudogene. The CDR3 has 18 residues. CDR3 amino acids: CASSKVLSCAERYNEQFF. The CDR3 DNA reads as TGTGCCAGCAGCAAAGTGCTAAGTTGCGCGGAACGCTACAATGAGCAGTTCTTC.

This chain joins TRBV18 and TRBJ2-7; 12 bases agree with TRBD2. The V gene's germline CDR1 is KGHSH and CDR2 LQKENI. This CDR3 spans 19 amino acids. V was pared by 1 base and J by 0 bases, with 10 bases of the junction left unmatched. The CDR3 coding sequence is TGTGCCAGCTCACCACTTACCGGACTAGCGGGATTCAGCTCCTACGAGCAGTACTTC. Encoded protein: CASSPLTGLAGFSSYEQYF.

This chain's CDR3 is CASSSRTSGTQETQYF. DNA of the CDR3: TGCGCCAGCAGCTCTAGGACTAGCGGGACCCAAGAGACCCAGTACTTC. The J gene is TRBJ2-5, the V gene TRBV5-1; TRBD2 matches at 12 bases. Germline CDR1 and CDR2: SGHRS and YFSETQ. With 3 bases clipped from V and 1 base from J, the junction kept 4 bases outside the gene matches. The CDR3 contains 16 residues.

J is TRBJ2-1 and V is TRBV19, with TRBD2 matching 14 bases. The J segment lost 9 bases and the V segment lost 3 bases, leaving 1 base of the junction unmatched. Germline loops: CDR1 LNHDA, CDR2 SQIVND (reference sequence). This CDR3 comprises 14 residues. The CDR3 DNA reads TGTGCCAGTAGTATGGGACTAGCGGGAGTTGAGCAGTTCTTC. It codes for CASSMGLAGVEQFF.

The chain combines TRBV28 with TRBJ1-5; possible D gene TRBD1, 6 bases. The CDR3 has 15 amino acids. V was shortened by 7 bases and J by 2 bases, with 15 bases between the two germline ends. The germline CDR1 and CDR2 sequences are MDHEN and SYDVKM. The DNA for the CDR3 is TGTGCCAGCATGGGGACACCGGCGGGCAATCAGCCCCAGCATTTT. This translates into CASMGTPAGNQPQHF.

This clone has a single count. The genes are TRBV6-5 and TRBJ2-5; tentative D call: TRBD1 (7 bases). V lost 6 bases and J lost 9, with 20 bases in between. The CDR3 is 14 amino acids. The germline gives CDR1 MNHEY, CDR2 SVGAGI. The CDR3 DNA follows: TGTGCCAGCAGCTTCCAGGGGGGTCAAGGGTCCCAGTACTTC. It encodes CASSFQGGQGSQYF.

This chain connects TRBV9 to TRBJ1-2; D is uncertain. The germline V gene encodes CDR1 SGDLS and CDR2 YYNGEE. V lost 4 bases and J lost 1, with 8 bases in between. This CDR3 is built from 13 residues. The CDR3: CASSQPYNYGYTF. The CDR3 DNA is TGTGCCAGCAGCCAACCGTATAACTATGGCTACACCTTC.

This clone was recorded only once. This rearrangement joins TRBV27 to TRBJ1-2; D gene unclear. Trimming took off 6 bases at V and 7 bases at J, with 12 bases between the two ends. This CDR3 comprises 12 residues. Germline V gives CDR1 MNHEY, CDR2 SMNVEV (reference sequence). The DNA of the CDR3 is TGTGCCAGCAGACCGAGTAGTGGTGGCTACACCTTC. This codes for CASRPSSGGYTF.

This chain joins TRBV18 and TRBJ1-2, with D perhaps matching TRBD1 (5 bases). The V and J ends lost 2 bases and 8 bases respectively, with 15 bases between them. This CDR3 spans 14 amino acids. Germline CDR1 reads KGHSH; CDR2 reads LQKENI. This chain's CDR3 is CASSPGRSGDGYTF. The CDR3 nucleotides are TGTGCCAGCTCACCAGGACGGAGCGGGGACGGCTACACCTTC.

Here the CDR3 reads CASSVGATYEQYF. DNA of the CDR3: TGTGCCAGCAGCGTGGGGGCTACCTACGAGCAGTACTTC. This rearrangement joins TRBV9 to TRBJ2-7; possibly TRBD1 for D (6 bases). Germline CDR1 SGDLS, CDR2 YYNGEE. The CDR3 consists of 13 residues. The V end lost 2 bases, the J end lost 2 bases, and 8 bases lay between the germline ends.

V gene TRBV7-3 combines with J gene TRBJ2-7; a possible D gene is TRBD1 (5 bases). Trimming removed 2 bases from V and 3 bases from J, with 11 bases in between. The CDR3 has 14 residues. CDR1 and CDR2 (germline): SGHTA, FQGTGA. CDR3 in amino acids: CASSLGQGGYEQYF. The CDR3 DNA is TGTGCCAGCAGCTTAGGGCAGGGCGGCTACGAGCAGTACTTC.

This sequence joins TRBV9 and TRBJ2-7; D not certain. Germline CDR1 and CDR2: SGDLS and YYNGEE. This CDR3 comprises 14 residues. The V end was cut by 0 bases, the J end by 2 bases, with 9 bases between. CDR3 sequence: CASSVDPVAYEQYF. The DNA of the CDR3 is TGTGCCAGCAGCGTAGATCCTGTCGCCTACGAGCAGTACTTC.

The chain is built from TRBV5-4 and TRBJ2-7; TRBD2 might be the D (5 bases). Trimming cost V 4 bases and J 3 bases, with 8 bases left between them. The length of the CDR3 is 12 residues. The V gene's germline CDR1 is SGHNT and CDR2 YYREEE (reference sequence). CDR3 DNA: TGTGCCAGCAGCATAGACTACTACGAGCAGTACTTC. It translates to CASSIDYYEQYF. Full variable domain (missing parts from reference TRBV5-4 and TRBJ2-7): ETGVTQSPTHLIKTRGQQVTLRCSSQSGHNTVSWYQQALGQGPQFIFQYYREEENGRGNFPPRFSGLQFPNYSSELNVNALELDDSALYLCASSIDYYEQYFGPGTRLTVT.

This rearrangement joins TRBV7-2 to TRBJ1-1, with D unresolved. Trimming took off 5 bases at V and 1 base at J, with 11 bases between the two ends. The CDR3 sequence is 14 residues long. Germline V gene sequence: CDR1 SGHTA, CDR2 FQGNSA. CDR3 DNA sequence: TGTGCCAGCAGCACGCGATCCGCGAACACTGAAGCTTTCTTT. Residues: CASSTRSANTEAFF.

The chain couples TRBV6-6 to TRBJ1-5; D not resolved. V gave up 2 bases and J gave up 1 base, with 12 bases separating them. The CDR3 consists of 16 residues. Germline loops: CDR1 MNHNY, CDR2 SVGAGI (reference sequence). The CDR3 DNA reads as TGTGCCAGCAGTTACCGGGCAGAAGGAAGCAATCAGCCCCAGCATTTT. Translated, it gives CASSYRAEGSNQPQHF.

A single count supports this clone. The rearrangement joins TRBV19 to TRBJ1-5; 7 bases align to TRBD1. CDR1 is LNHDA and CDR2 is SQIVND in the germline V gene (reference sequence). The CDR3 contains 17 residues. Unmatched junction bases numbered 15, after V lost 6 bases and J lost 4 bases. The CDR3 sequence is CASRPHRTGAGNQPQHF. The CDR3 DNA reads as TGTGCCAGTAGGCCACACCGAACAGGGGCTGGAAATCAGCCCCAGCATTTT.

The chain combines TRBV29-1 with TRBJ2-5; no definite D call. Germline CDR1 and CDR2: SQVTM and ANQGSEA. CDR3 length equals 13 residues. Trimming pared 6 bases from V and 4 bases from J, leaving 15 bases between. The CDR3 is CSVSLTSIETQYF. Here the CDR3 DNA reads TGCAGCGTAAGTCTGACAAGTATAGAGACCCAGTACTTC.

This sequence joins TRBV6-1 and TRBJ2-3; D ambiguous. The CDR3 extends over 10 amino acids. In germline, CDR1 is MNHNS, CDR2 SASEGT. Deletions cut 8 bases from V and 9 bases from J, with 9 bases between. The DNA of the CDR3 is TGTGCCAGCGGGGATGAGACGCAGTATTTT. Translated: CASGDETQYF.

The rearrangement joins TRBV28 to TRBJ2-1, with 9 bases aligning to TRBD2. The CDR3 contains 16 residues. The V gene end was trimmed by 5 bases and the J gene end by 6 bases; junction bases not matched to a gene: 11. CDR1 is MDHEN, CDR2 SYDVKM, per germline. The CDR3 is CASSGSLAGVLNEQFF. The CDR3 DNA reads as TGTGCCAGCAGTGGGAGTTTAGCGGGAGTCCTCAATGAGCAGTTCTTC.

The V and J genes are TRBV7-7 and TRBJ2-1, with D perhaps matching TRBD1 (6 bases). This CDR3 is built from 13 residues. Trimming removed 4 bases from V and 9 bases from J, with 13 bases in between. Germline-derived CDR1 and CDR2 are SSHAT and FNYEAQ (reference sequence). CDR3 DNA: TGTGCCAGCAGCTCAGACCAGGGGTCTGAGCAGTTCTTC. It is translated as CASSSDQGSEQFF.

The chain is built from TRBV11-2 and TRBJ2-7; D may be TRBD2 (5 bases). Germline CDR1 reads SGHAT; CDR2 reads FQNNGV. With 5 bases removed from V and 2 bases from J, the gap between germline ends came to 10 bases. The CDR3 spans 13 residues. CDR3 in amino acids: CASSEGGTYEQYF. DNA for the CDR3: TGTGCCAGCAGCGAGGGCGGAACCTACGAGCAGTACTTC.

The chain recombines TRBV10-1 with TRBJ2-7, with a possible D match to TRBD1 (5 bases). This CDR3 contains 14 residues. Per the germline V gene, CDR1 is WNHNN and CDR2 is SYGVQD (reference sequence). The V and J ends lost 11 bases and 0 bases respectively, with 17 bases between them. CDR3 in DNA: TGCGCCGAAACCGGACCAGGGCTCTCCTACGAGCAGTACTTC. The encoded protein is CAETGPGLSYEQYF.

The V and J genes are TRBV5-1 and TRBJ2-7, with 8 bases matching TRBD1. Germline assignment: CDR1 SGHRS and CDR2 YFSETQ. The CDR3 has 13 residues. With 1 base clipped from V and 5 bases from J, the junction kept 2 bases outside the gene matches. The DNA for the CDR3 is TGCGCCAGCAGCTTGCAGGGGGCGGACGAGCAGTACTTC. Protein product: CASSLQGADEQYF.

The gene calls are TRBV6-1 and TRBJ2-7; D not certain. The CDR3 length is 14 residues. Germline CDR1 and CDR2: MNHNS and SASEGT. The V and J ends lost 2 bases and 1 base respectively, with 9 bases between them. The CDR3 is CASSEHGQSYEQYF. DNA for the CDR3: TGTGCCAGCAGTGAACATGGGCAGTCCTACGAGCAGTACTTC.

This chain uses TRBV2 with TRBJ2-1; no definite D call. The CDR3 covers 14 residues. Germline V gives CDR1 SNHLY, CDR2 FYNNEI. V was cut by 10 bases and J by 6 bases, with 19 bases left in between. The CDR3, as DNA: TGTGCCATCAGACCCGACCCACCCATCAATGAGCAGTTCTTC. Translating it yields CAIRPDPPINEQFF.

The chain uses TRBV28 and TRBJ1-5; 7 bases agree with TRBD1. The CDR3 extends over 14 amino acids. Germline V gives CDR1 MDHEN, CDR2 SYDVKM. The J segment lost 6 bases and the V segment lost 5 bases, leaving 7 bases of the junction unmatched. For the CDR3, the DNA is TGTGCCAGCAGTAAAGGGGGCTCAAGTCAGCCCCAGCATTTT. The encoded protein is CASSKGGSSQPQHF. Looking up the rest from reference TRBV28 and TRBJ1-5 gives the full variable domain: DVKVTQSSRYLVKRTGEKVFLECVQDMDHENMFWYRQDPGLGLRLIYFSYDVKMKEKGDIPEGYSVSREKKERFSLILESASTNQTSMYLCASSKGGSSQPQHFGDGTRLSIL.

This clone was seen a single time. The CDR3 DNA is TGTGCCAGCAGTCCCCGCAGGGGCACAGATACGCAGTATTTT. Residues: CASSPRRGTDTQYF. V is TRBV27 and J is TRBJ2-3, with D perhaps TRBD1 (5 bases). V lost 5 bases, J lost 1 base, and 10 bases lay in between. The CDR3 runs 14 residues. Germline V gene data show CDR1 as MNHEY and CDR2 as SMNVEV (reference sequence).

The chain recombines TRBV6-1 with TRBJ2-5, with D possibly matching TRBD1 (5 bases). Germline CDR1 MNHNS, CDR2 SASEGT. This CDR3 is 14 amino acids long. Trimming removed 2 bases from V and 6 bases from J, with 13 bases in between. Here the CDR3 reads CASSELQNRQTQYF. The CDR3 nucleotides are TGTGCCAGCAGTGAATTACAGAACAGGCAGACCCAGTACTTC.